The 20 T cell receptor beta chains given below trace back to one sample, sequenced in a study of shared clonotypes between healthy human individuals. Data came from immunoSEQ multiplex PCR; TCRdb stores just in-frame clones and leaves some out. Of some 550,000 clones in the sample, 97% were seen once. The sequencing input was naive CD4+ T cells sorted from blood. Documented subset: CD45RA+ positively selected. The receptors here all came from a woman in her twenties or thirties in good health.

This rearrangement joins TRBV10-3 to TRBJ2-7; D unclear. CDR3 length: 14 residues. Deletions cut 2 bases from V and 3 bases from J, with 11 bases between. CDR1 is ENHRY and CDR2 is SYGVKD in the germline V gene. In DNA form, the CDR3 reads TGTGCCATCAGTGAGACAGAATATAGCTACGAGCAGTACTTC. Translation: CAISETEYSYEQYF.

The chain couples TRBV27 to TRBJ2-2, with 8 positions matching TRBD1. Trimming removed 6 bases from V and 4 bases from J; junction bases left unmatched: 7. CDR1 MNHEY and CDR2 SMNVEV come from the germline V gene (reference sequence). The CDR3 runs 15 residues. For the CDR3, the DNA is TGTGCCAGCAGCACCTGGGACAGGCGCACCGGGGAGCTGTTTTTT. Protein sequence: CASSTWDRRTGELFF.

For the CDR3, the DNA is TGTGCCAGTAGTATCTCATTCGGGAAAAAGCAGTTCTTC. Translating gives CASSISFGKKQFF. The gene calls are TRBV19 and TRBJ2-1; weak D call: TRBD2 (5 bases). CDR1 is LNHDA and CDR2 is SQIVND in the germline V gene (reference sequence). The length of the CDR3 is 13 residues. V lost 3 bases and J lost 11, with 14 bases in between. Supplemented by reference TRBV19 and TRBJ2-1, the full variable domain reads DGGITQSPKYLFRKEGQNVTLSCEQNLNHDAMYWYRQDPGQGLRLIYYSQIVNDFQKGDIAEGYSVSREKKESFPLTVTSAQKNPTAFYLCASSISFGKKQFFGPGTRLTVL.

The chain couples TRBV2 to TRBJ1-3; tentative D call: TRBD1 (6 bases). The germline V gene has CDR1 SNHLY and CDR2 FYNNEI. The CDR3 sequence is 15 residues long. Trimming left V 7 bases short and J 0 bases short, with 13 bases between. In DNA, the CDR3 is TGTGCCAGCAAAATGACAGGACACTCTGGAAACACCATATATTTT. Protein sequence: CASKMTGHSGNTIYF.

This rearrangement joins TRBV5-4 to TRBJ2-5, with 15 bases lining up with TRBD2. CDR1 is SGHNT and CDR2 is YYREEE in the germline V gene (reference sequence). This CDR3 contains 17 residues. The ends lost 4 bases at V and 5 bases at J; junction bases unmatched: 9. CDR3 in amino acids: CASSAGTSGRFSETQYF. CDR3 nucleotides: TGTGCCAGCAGCGCCGGGACTAGCGGGAGGTTCTCGGAGACCCAGTACTTC.

The chain has TRBV11-1 and TRBJ2-2; TRBD1 agrees at 9 bases. Germline-derived CDR1 and CDR2 are SGHAT and FQDESV (reference sequence). There are 16 residues in the CDR3. J lost 6 bases, V lost 4 bases, and 9 bases had no gene match. CDR3 sequence: CASSSLSGTGPGELFF. The CDR3 coding sequence is TGTGCCAGCAGCTCGTTATCCGGGACAGGGCCCGGGGAGCTGTTTTTT.

A single count supports this clone. The rearrangement joins TRBV27 to TRBJ2-3, with 14 bases identical to TRBD2. The germline V gene has CDR1 MNHEY and CDR2 SMNVEV (reference sequence). J gave up 5 bases and V 8 bases, and 9 bases lay outside the gene matches. This CDR3 is 16 amino acids long. This CDR3 reads CASGGLAGVVGDTQYF. Here the CDR3 DNA reads TGTGCCAGCGGGGGACTAGCGGGAGTGGTTGGAGATACGCAGTATTTT.

The V gene is TRBV27, the J gene TRBJ2-7, with D hard to call. Germline CDR1 MNHEY, CDR2 SMNVEV (reference sequence). This CDR3 contains 13 residues. Between the trimmed V and J ends, which lost 3 bases and 0 bases, there was a span of 6 bases. The chain's CDR3 is CASSFGYSYEQYF. The CDR3 nucleotides are TGTGCCAGCAGTTTTGGCTACTCCTACGAGCAGTACTTC.

The chain carries TRBV11-2 and TRBJ2-7, with TRBD1 identical over 8 bases. Looked up from germline, CDR1 is SGHAT and CDR2 is FQNNGV. V lost 4 bases, J lost 0 bases, and 11 bases stayed unmatched. The CDR3 covers 17 residues. The chain's CDR3 is CASSSTLTGVLSYEQYF. CDR3 DNA: TGTGCCAGCAGCTCCACCCTGACAGGGGTCCTCTCCTACGAGCAGTACTTC. Supplemented by reference TRBV11-2 and TRBJ2-7, the full variable domain reads EAGVAQSPRYKIIEKRQSVAFWCNPISGHATLYWYQQILGQGPKLLIQFQNNGVVDDSQLPKDRFSAERLKGVDSTLKIQPAKLEDSAVYLCASSSTLTGVLSYEQYFGPGTRLTVT.

The gene calls are TRBV5-1 and TRBJ1-1; TRBD1 might be the D (6 bases). Trimming removed 0 bases at V and 0 bases at J, with 9 bases between. Per germline, CDR1 SGHRS and CDR2 YFSETQ. This CDR3 region has 15 residues. The CDR3 reads CASSLEGGMNTEAFF. In DNA form, the CDR3 reads TGCGCCAGCAGCTTGGAAGGGGGAATGAACACTGAAGCTTTCTTT.

Details on this clone: Other DNA variants within this sample encode the same CDR3. The chain has TRBV11-2 and TRBJ2-7; D gene unclear. The CDR3 runs 11 residues. CDR1 and CDR2 from the germline V gene are SGHAT and FQNNGV. Trimming shortened V by 4 bases and J by 3 bases, and 4 bases separated the two germline ends. The CDR3 bases are TGTGCCAGCAGCTCGCGCTACGAGCAGTACTTC. Its translation is CASSSRYEQYF. The full variable domain, with the rest looked up from reference TRBV11-2 and TRBJ2-7, is EAGVAQSPRYKIIEKRQSVAFWCNPISGHATLYWYQQILGQGPKLLIQFQNNGVVDDSQLPKDRFSAERLKGVDSTLKIQPAKLEDSAVYLCASSSRYEQYFGPGTRLTVT.

The V gene is TRBV27, the J gene TRBJ2-3; unclear D gene. The CDR3 is made up of 13 amino acids. Germline lookup yields CDR1 MNHEY and CDR2 SMNVEV (reference sequence). The ends were cut back, 5 bases at V and 8 bases at J, with 14 bases in the middle. The CDR3 coding sequence is TGTGCCAGCAGTCCAACCCCCGTTGTTACGCAGTATTTT. This gives the protein CASSPTPVVTQYF.

This clone was seen only once. The chain is built from TRBV18 and TRBJ1-3; 7 bases match TRBD1. CDR1 KGHSH and CDR2 LQKENI come from the germline V gene. With 4 bases clipped from V and 2 bases from J, the junction kept 5 bases outside the gene matches. The CDR3 runs to 15 residues. CDR3 DNA: TGTGCCAGCTCACTACAGGGGAGAGCTGGAAACACCATATATTTT. Protein: CASSLQGRAGNTIYF.

The J gene is TRBJ2-1, the V gene TRBV5-4; the D is unclear. CDR1 is SGHNT, CDR2 YYREEE, per germline (reference sequence). The CDR3 runs to 11 residues. Trimming took 9 bases from V and 9 from J, leaving 13 bases between them. CDR3 sequence reads: CATVRHTEQFF. CDR3 coding DNA: TGTGCCACGGTCCGACACACTGAGCAGTTCTTC.

The V and J genes are TRBV4-2 and TRBJ1-5; 9 bases fit TRBD1. Germline CDR1 reads LGHNA; CDR2 reads YNFKEQ. V dropped 1 base and J dropped 5; count of bases not matched to a gene: 0. This CDR3 has 14 residues. For the CDR3, the DNA is TGTGCCAGCAGCCAAGGGACAGGGGATCAGCCCCAGCATTTT. Translated, it gives CASSQGTGDQPQHF.

There are a few counts of this clone. This chain connects TRBV20-1 to TRBJ1-1; 7 nucleotides match TRBD1. The junction had 3 bases not matched to a gene; V was cut back by 4 bases and J by 7 bases. The V gene's germline CDR1 is DFQATT and CDR2 SNEGSKA (reference sequence). There are 11 residues in the CDR3. CDR3 amino acids: CSATAGGEAFF. In DNA, the CDR3 is TGCAGTGCTACGGCAGGGGGTGAAGCTTTCTTT.

The V call is TRBV28, the J call TRBJ2-5; 13 bases line up with TRBD2. The V gene end was trimmed by 1 base and the J gene end by 5 bases; junction bases not matched to a gene: 16. This CDR3 contains 20 residues. Looked up from germline, CDR1 is MDHEN and CDR2 is SYDVKM. This CDR3 reads CASSLSMRRGLAGDGETQYF. CDR3 nucleotides: TGTGCCAGCAGTTTATCGATGCGACGAGGACTAGCGGGAGACGGGGAGACCCAGTACTTC.

CDR3 protein: CASSLEGIWRMSSYNEQFF. CDR3 bases: TGTGCCAGCAGCTTAGAGGGAATTTGGCGGATGAGCTCCTACAATGAGCAGTTCTTC. The chain employs TRBV7-8 and TRBJ2-1; no reliable D call. CDR1 SGHVS and CDR2 FQNEAQ come from the germline V gene. V was trimmed by 1 base and J by 0 bases, leaving 19 bases between them. The CDR3 contains 19 residues.

This chain joins TRBV6-5 and TRBJ2-1, with a possible D match to TRBD1 (6 bases). Looked up from germline, CDR1 is MNHEY and CDR2 is SVGAGI. V gave up 4 bases and J gave up 2 bases, with 12 bases separating them. CDR3 length: 15 amino acids. CDR3 residues: CASSFLRGPYNEQFF. The CDR3 region has the DNA TGTGCCAGCAGTTTCCTCAGGGGCCCCTACAATGAGCAGTTCTTC.

J is TRBJ2-2 and V is TRBV5-5; 9 nucleotides align to TRBD2. The CDR3 is 17 amino acids. CDR1 is SGHKS, CDR2 YYEKEE, per germline (reference sequence). V trimming: 2 bases; J trimming: 0 bases; junction bases outside the gene matches: 5. CDR3: CASSFRLAGTNTGELFF. In nucleotides, the CDR3 is TGTGCCAGCAGCTTCCGGCTAGCGGGAACGAACACCGGGGAGCTGTTTTTT.